The source of this T cell receptor beta chain is a study of blood T cell repertoires in COVID-19. As for the study in general: Donors in the United States, Italy and Spain gave samples during acute or convalescent COVID-19. Nucleic acid was either cDNA or gDNA, and it came from T cells, B-cell-depleted T cells, or PBMCs.

Original handling: How many nucleated cells were present was estimated from reference gene primer amplification. Only in-frame clones appear in the TCRdb table, and some are missing; sequencing was by immunoSEQ multiplex PCR. The V and J calls and the clone size are those of that table, but D and trimming were determined from the DNA. The profile shows 60,000 to 70,000 clones, roughly 80% of them singletons. This clone was counted between two and nine times. Germline-derived CDR1 and CDR2 are SGDLS and YYNGEE. This CDR3 has 13 residues. V was trimmed by 3 bases and J by 2 bases, leaving 6 bases between them.

The source is a man in his fifties or sixties with acute or convalescent COVID-19. Sequenced: peripheral blood. The chain carries TRBV9 and TRBJ1-3; D unclear. The CDR3 DNA sequence: TGTGCCAGCAGCGGGAGCCCTGGAAACACCATATATTTT. Translation: CASSGSPGNTIYF.